This T cell receptor (beta chain) comes out of a study of cytomegalovirus exposure and HLA in healthy donors. PCR amplification relied on 60 Vbeta primers (plus 13 Jbeta primers). Data came from immunoSEQ multiplex PCR; TCRdb stores just in-frame clones and leaves some out. The sample lists 150,000 to 200,000 clones; around three quarters were seen once. CDR3 size: 11 residues. The germline V gene encodes CDR1 SGHKS and CDR2 YYEKEE (reference sequence). V lost 10 bases, J lost 7 bases, and 11 bases lay in between. This rearrangement joins TRBV5-5 to TRBJ2-2; D may be TRBD2 (5 bases). The TCR comes from a woman in her twenties or thirties in good health and CMV-seropositive. Sequencing input: PBMCs. The CDR3 region has the DNA TGTGCCCCCCTTGAGGGCGGGGAGCTGTTTTTT. Protein product: CAPLEGGELFF.